This T cell receptor beta chain was obtained from a study of blood T cell repertoires in COVID-19. This CDR3 has 14 residues. V shed 2 bases and J shed 4 bases, with 14 bases lying between them. The germline gives CDR1 SQVTM, CDR2 ANQGSEA. Measured with immunoSEQ multiplex PCR; TCRdb has only the in-frame clones, and not every one. The sample yields 330,000 or so clones, 80% to 90% seen once. The specimen sequenced was PBMCs or T cells enriched from blood (not recorded which). The chain combines TRBV29-1 with TRBJ2-5, with D maybe TRBD2 (6 bases). The origin of this receptor is a man aged 25-40 years who had recovered from COVID-19. The CDR3 is CSVEWWSGRETQYF. CDR3 nucleotides: TGCAGCGTTGAATGGTGGTCCGGGAGAGAGACCCAGTACTTC.